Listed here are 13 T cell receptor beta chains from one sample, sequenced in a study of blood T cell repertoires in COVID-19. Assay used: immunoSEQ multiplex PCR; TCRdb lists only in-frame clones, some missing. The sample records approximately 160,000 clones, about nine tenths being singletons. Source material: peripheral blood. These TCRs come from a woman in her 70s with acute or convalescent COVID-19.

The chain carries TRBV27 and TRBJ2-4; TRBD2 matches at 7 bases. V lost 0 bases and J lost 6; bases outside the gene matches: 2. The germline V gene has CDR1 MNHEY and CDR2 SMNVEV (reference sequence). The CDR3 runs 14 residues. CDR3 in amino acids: CASSLSSGANIQYF. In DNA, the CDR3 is TGTGCCAGCAGTTTATCCAGCGGGGCAAACATTCAGTACTTC.

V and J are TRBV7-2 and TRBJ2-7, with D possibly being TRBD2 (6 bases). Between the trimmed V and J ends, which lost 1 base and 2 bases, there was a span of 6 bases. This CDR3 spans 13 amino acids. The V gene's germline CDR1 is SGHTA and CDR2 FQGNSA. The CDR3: CASSLVAAYEQYF. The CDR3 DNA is TGTGCCAGCAGCTTAGTAGCGGCCTACGAGCAGTACTTC.

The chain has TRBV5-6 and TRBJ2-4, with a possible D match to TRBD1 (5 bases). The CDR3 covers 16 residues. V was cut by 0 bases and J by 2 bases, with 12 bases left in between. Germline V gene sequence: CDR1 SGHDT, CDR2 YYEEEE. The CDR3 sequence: CASSLAAGWSKNIQYF. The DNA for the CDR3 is TGTGCCAGCAGCTTGGCGGCAGGGTGGTCCAAAAACATTCAGTACTTC. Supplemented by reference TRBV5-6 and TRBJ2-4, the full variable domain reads DAGVTQSPTHLIKTRGQQVTLRCSPKSGHDTVSWYQQALGQGPQFIFQYYEEEERQRGNFPDRFSGHQFPNYSSELNVNALLLGDSALYLCASSLAAGWSKNIQYFGAGTRLSVL.

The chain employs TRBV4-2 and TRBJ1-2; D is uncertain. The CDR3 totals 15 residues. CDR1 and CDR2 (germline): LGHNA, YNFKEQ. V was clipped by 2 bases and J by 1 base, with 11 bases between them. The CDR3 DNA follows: TGTGCCAGCAGCCAAAGCTCTACGAGTAACTATGGCTACACCTTC. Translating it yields CASSQSSTSNYGYTF.

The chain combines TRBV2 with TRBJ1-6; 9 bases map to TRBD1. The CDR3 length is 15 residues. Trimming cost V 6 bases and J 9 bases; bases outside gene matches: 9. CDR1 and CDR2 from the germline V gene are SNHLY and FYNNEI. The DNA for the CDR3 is TGTGCCAGCAGCACCTCTGGGACAGGGTTTTCACCCCTCCACTTT. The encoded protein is CASSTSGTGFSPLHF.

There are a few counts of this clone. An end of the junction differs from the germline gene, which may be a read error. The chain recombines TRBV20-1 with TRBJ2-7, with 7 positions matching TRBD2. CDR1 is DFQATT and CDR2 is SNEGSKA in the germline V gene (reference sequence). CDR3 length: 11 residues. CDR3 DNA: TGCAGTGCTAGAGGGAGCGGGAATCTGAAATTC. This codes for CSARGSGNLKF.

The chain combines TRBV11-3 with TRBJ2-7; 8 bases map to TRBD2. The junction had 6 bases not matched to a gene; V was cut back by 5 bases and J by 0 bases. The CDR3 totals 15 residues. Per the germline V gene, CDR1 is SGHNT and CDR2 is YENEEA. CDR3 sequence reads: CASSPASGSSYEQYF. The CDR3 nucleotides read TGTGCCAGCAGCCCCGCTAGCGGGTCCTCCTACGAGCAGTACTTC.

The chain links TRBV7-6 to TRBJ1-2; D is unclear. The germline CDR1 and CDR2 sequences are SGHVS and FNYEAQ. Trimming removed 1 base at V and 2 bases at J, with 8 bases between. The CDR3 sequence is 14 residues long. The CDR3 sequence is CASSLVGGNYGYTF. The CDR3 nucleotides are TGTGCCAGCAGCTTAGTGGGAGGGAACTATGGCTACACCTTC.

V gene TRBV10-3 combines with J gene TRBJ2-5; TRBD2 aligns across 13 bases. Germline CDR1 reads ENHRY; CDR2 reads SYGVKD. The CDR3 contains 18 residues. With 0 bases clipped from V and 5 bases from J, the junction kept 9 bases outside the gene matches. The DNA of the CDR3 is TGTGCCATCAGTGAGTCGATGGGGACTAGCGGGACAAGGGAGACCCAGTACTTC. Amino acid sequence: CAISESMGTSGTRETQYF.

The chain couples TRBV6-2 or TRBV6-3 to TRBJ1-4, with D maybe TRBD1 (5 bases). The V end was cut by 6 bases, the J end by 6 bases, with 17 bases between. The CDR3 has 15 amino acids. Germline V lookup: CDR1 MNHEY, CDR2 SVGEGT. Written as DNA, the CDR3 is TGTGCCAGCAGCACCCAGGGACTCCTGGATGAAAAACTGTTTTTT. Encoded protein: CASSTQGLLDEKLFF.

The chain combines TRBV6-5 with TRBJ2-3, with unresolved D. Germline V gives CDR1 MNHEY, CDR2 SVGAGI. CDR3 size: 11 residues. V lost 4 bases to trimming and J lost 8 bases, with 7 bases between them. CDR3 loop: CASSSLGTQYF. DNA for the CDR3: TGTGCCAGCAGTTCCCTCGGTACGCAGTATTTT.

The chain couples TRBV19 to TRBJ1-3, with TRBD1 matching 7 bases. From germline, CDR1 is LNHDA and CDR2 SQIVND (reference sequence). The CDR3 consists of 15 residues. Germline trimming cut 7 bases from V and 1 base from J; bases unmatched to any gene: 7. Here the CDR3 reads CASTTGTASGNTIYF. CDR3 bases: TGTGCCAGTACAACGGGGACAGCTTCTGGAAACACCATATATTTT.

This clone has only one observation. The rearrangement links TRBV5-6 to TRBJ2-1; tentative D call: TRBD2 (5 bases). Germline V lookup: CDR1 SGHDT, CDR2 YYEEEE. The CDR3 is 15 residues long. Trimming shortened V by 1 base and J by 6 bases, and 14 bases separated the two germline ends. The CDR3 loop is CASSLSSSPSNEQFF. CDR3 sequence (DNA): TGTGCCAGCAGCTTGAGTTCTAGCCCCTCCAATGAGCAGTTCTTC.